The clone carrying this T cell receptor beta chain was seen a single time. Its antigen remains unidentified. Use of 60 Vbeta and 13 Jbeta primers characterized the PCR. The data were produced by immunoSEQ multiplex PCR, yet TCRdb's version contains in-frame clones alone and is incomplete. This table has 200,000 to 250,000 clones, roughly 91% appearing once. The source of the sample is a study of cytomegalovirus exposure and HLA in healthy donors. Study outcomes and limitations: Later analysis identified 16,000 or so TCR beta sequences associated with HLA alleles, using a false discovery rate threshold of 0.05. In vitro experiments confirmed that three CMV-associated chains were specific for CMV antigens.

Germline V gene sequence: CDR1 SEHNR, CDR2 FQNEAQ (reference sequence). The CDR3 length is 15 residues. J was trimmed by 4 bases and V by 1 base; bases with no gene match: 4. Unrecorded immune exposures were likely, despite nominal health at sampling. The sequencing sample was made of PBMCs. The chain is built from TRBV7-9 and TRBJ1-2, with 9 bases identical to TRBD1. The sequence derives from a woman younger than 35 in good health and CMV-seronegative. The CDR3 coding sequence is TGTGCCAGCAGCTTAGTGACAGGGGGGGTCTATGGCTACACCTTC. Protein product: CASSLVTGGVYGYTF.